The 20 T cell receptor beta chains below all came from one sample that was sequenced in a study of blood T cells in healthy people across ages. Then a second PCR, running about 6 to 12 cycles, was carried out with a sample-barcoded 5' primer and a J-beta primer mix. TCRdb used MiXCR to reprocess the 5' RACE reads, holding one entry per CDR3 protein. The profile shows 600,000 to 1,000,000 distinct CDR3 sequences, around 25% of them singletons. This sample also belongs to another study, concerning T cells of mothers and their children.

Sequenced input: blood. The receptors shown here come from a boy younger than 18 in good health.

The CDR3 reads CASRPRRDSTDTQYF. CDR3 in DNA: TGTGCCAGCAGACCTAGACGGGACAGCACAGATACGCAGTATTTT. This chain uses TRBV7-2 with TRBJ2-3, with D possibly called TRBD1 or TRBD2 (5 bases each). Trimming took 6 bases from V and 0 from J, leaving 13 bases between them. The CDR3 covers 15 residues. CDR1 is SGHTA and CDR2 is FQGNSA in the germline V gene.

The rearrangement joins TRBV24-1 to TRBJ2-5; no definite D call. The J call may be wrong; the DNA end is better matched by TRBJ2-1. The CDR3 is 9 residues long. Germline-derived CDR1 and CDR2 are KGHDR and SFDVKD. The CDR3 nucleotides read TGTGCCACCAGTTCTGAGCAGTTCTTC. Translating gives CATSSEQFF.

The V gene is TRBV3-1, the J gene TRBJ2-5; unclear D gene. This CDR3 region has 14 residues. The germline gives CDR1 LGHDT, CDR2 YNNKEL (reference sequence). V was shortened by 0 bases and J by 4 bases, with 9 bases between the two germline ends. The CDR3 spells CASSQEVVRETQYF. The CDR3 region has the DNA TGTGCCAGCAGCCAAGAAGTTGTGAGAGAGACCCAGTACTTC.

The sample holds a few counts of this clonotype. This chain connects TRBV5-5 to TRBJ1-5; 11 bases are shared with TRBD1. The CDR3 totals 15 residues. Germline V lookup: CDR1 SGHKS, CDR2 YYEKEE (reference sequence). Germline trimming cut 4 bases from V and 4 bases from J; bases unmatched to any gene: 4. CDR3 protein: CASSVGTGGNQPQHF. In nucleotides, the CDR3 is TGTGCCAGCAGCGTAGGGACAGGGGGTAATCAGCCCCAGCATTTT. Based on the CDR3 plus reference TRBV5-5 and TRBJ1-5, the full variable domain is DAGVTQSPTHLIKTRGQQVTLRCSPISGHKSVSWYQQVLGQGPQFIFQYYEKEERGRGNFPDRFSARQFPNYSSELNVNALLLGDSALYLCASSVGTGGNQPQHFGDGTRLSIL.

The chain couples TRBV5-1 to TRBJ1-1, with D unresolved. This CDR3 spans 14 amino acids. V was trimmed by 3 bases and J by 1 base, leaving 10 bases between them. Germline-derived CDR1 and CDR2 are SGHRS and YFSETQ. The CDR3, as DNA: TGCGCCAGCAGCTCCGGACTCTCGAACACTGAAGCTTTCTTT. This codes for CASSSGLSNTEAFF.

This clonotype has a handful of counts. CDR3 sequence (DNA): TGCGCCAGCAGCTCCCGTTACAGCCAAGAGACCCAGTACTTC. This gives the protein CASSSRYSQETQYF. The chain combines TRBV4-3 with TRBJ2-5; D unresolved. The CDR3 length is 14 residues. V lost 5 bases to trimming and J lost 1 base, with 11 bases between them. The V gene's germline CDR1 is LGHNA and CDR2 YSLEER.

The rearrangement joins TRBV20-1 to TRBJ2-7; D gene uncertain. Trimming took off 5 bases at V and 6 bases at J, with 17 bases between the two ends. Germline CDR1 and CDR2: DFQATT and SNEGSKA (reference sequence). This CDR3 comprises 13 residues. The CDR3: CSAFGPLNAEQYF. In DNA form, the CDR3 reads TGCAGTGCTTTCGGGCCCCTTAACGCCGAGCAGTACTTC.

Only a few counts were recorded for this clonotype. The rearrangement uses TRBV28 and TRBJ2-5, with TRBD1 matching over 11 bases. The CDR3 length is 15 residues. V shed 4 bases and J 11 bases; nucleotides not matched to a gene: 12. Germline CDR1 reads MDHEN; CDR2 reads SYDVKM. This chain's CDR3 is CASSSRTGGYAEQYF. For the CDR3, the DNA is TGTGCCAGCAGTTCCCGGACAGGGGGCTACGCGGAGCAGTACTTC. Complete variable domain (other parts from reference TRBV28 and TRBJ2-5): DVKVTQSSRYLVKRTGEKVFLECVQDMDHENMFWYRQDPGLGLRLIYFSYDVKMKEKGDIPEGYSVSREKKERFSLILESASTNQTSMYLCASSSRTGGYAEQYFGPGTRLLVL.

The chain links TRBV4-3 to TRBJ2-1; D remains unclear. CDR1 is LGHNA and CDR2 is YSLEER in the germline V gene. This CDR3 is built from 16 residues. Trimming removed 0 bases from V and 7 bases from J, with 16 bases in between. The CDR3 DNA sequence: TGCGCCAGCAGCCAAGATAGTGCAGGTTTAAATAATGAGCAGTTCTTC. This translates into CASSQDSAGLNNEQFF.

This clonotype was counted between two and nine times. This chain links TRBV28 with TRBJ1-4; D is uncertain. Germline values: CDR1 MDHEN, CDR2 SYDVKM. The CDR3 contains 16 residues. The germline V and J ends were trimmed by 6 bases and 3 bases, with 17 bases remaining between them. CDR3 sequence reads: CASSSIRGSSNEKLFF. CDR3 DNA: TGTGCCAGCAGCTCAATACGAGGGTCTTCTAATGAAAAACTGTTTTTT.

Only a few counts were recorded for this clonotype. V is TRBV2 and J is TRBJ2-2; D unresolved. Germline CDR1 SNHLY, CDR2 FYNNEI. CDR3 size: 16 residues. V lost 1 base, J lost 2 bases, and 11 bases lay in between. CDR3 bases: TGTGCCAGCAGTGAAGTGCCGGGTGACAACACCGGGGAGCTGTTTTTT. It encodes CASSEVPGDNTGELFF.

The V call is TRBV28, the J call TRBJ1-6; perhaps TRBD1 as D (5 bases). CDR1 and CDR2 (germline): MDHEN, SYDVKM. The CDR3 is 16 amino acids. Between the trimmed V and J ends, which lost 5 bases and 8 bases, there was a span of 19 bases. The CDR3 sequence is CASSIRQLARYSPLHF. CDR3 nucleotides: TGTGCCAGCAGTATAAGACAGCTAGCTCGCTATTCACCCCTCCACTTT.

This clonotype appeared once. The chain recombines TRBV20-1 with TRBJ1-3; D is undetermined. V was cut by 0 bases and J by 8 bases, with 11 bases left in between. The CDR3 covers 13 residues. Germline V gene data show CDR1 as DFQATT and CDR2 as SNEGSKA (reference sequence). The CDR3 sequence: CSARESGRDTIYF. CDR3 nucleotide sequence: TGCAGTGCTAGAGAGTCAGGCCGGGACACCATATATTTT.

This clonotype was picked up a small number of times. The J gene is TRBJ2-7, the V gene TRBV3-1; D gene uncertain. CDR1 and CDR2 (germline): LGHDT, YNNKEL (reference sequence). CDR3 length: 15 amino acids. Trimming took off 2 bases at V and 2 bases at J, with 13 bases between the two ends. The chain's CDR3 is CASSQTAERTYEQYF. CDR3 nucleotides: TGTGCCAGCAGCCAAACCGCGGAGCGAACCTACGAGCAGTACTTC.

The V call is TRBV7-2, the J call TRBJ2-4, with D possibly TRBD2 on 6 matching bases. The germline V gene encodes CDR1 SGHTA and CDR2 FQGNSA. This CDR3 is 17 amino acids long. V shed 5 bases and J shed 0 bases, with 17 bases lying between them. The CDR3 DNA follows: TGTGCCAGCAGCCCGGGGCGGGACCCGAGAGCCAAAAACATTCAGTACTTC. Its translation: CASSPGRDPRAKNIQYF.

This clonotype occurred a few times. The V gene is TRBV7-3, the J gene TRBJ2-3, with unresolved D. V was clipped by 3 bases and J by 2 bases, with 6 bases between them. The CDR3 extends over 13 amino acids. Germline lookup yields CDR1 SGHTA and CDR2 FQGTGA. CDR3 nucleotide sequence: TGTGCCAGCAGCTTGGCGTACACAGATACGCAGTATTTT. It encodes CASSLAYTDTQYF.

A few counts support this clonotype. The rearrangement joins TRBV2 to TRBJ1-2; 8 nucleotides match TRBD1. The CDR3 is 14 residues long. The trim removed 6 bases at V and 0 bases at J, leaving 3 bases unmatched. The germline V gene has CDR1 SNHLY and CDR2 FYNNEI. The DNA of the CDR3 is TGTGCCAGCAGCCAGGGGGCGCCTAACTATGGCTACACCTTC. Translation: CASSQGAPNYGYTF.

This clonotype was counted between two and nine times. The V and J genes are TRBV28 and TRBJ2-7; TRBD1 matches at 10 bases. CDR1 and CDR2 from the germline V gene are MDHEN and SYDVKM. The CDR3 consists of 14 residues. The V gene end was trimmed by 6 bases and the J gene end by 0 bases; junction bases not matched to a gene: 2. In nucleotides, the CDR3 is TGTGCCAGCAGGGACAGGGGGAACTCCTACGAGCAGTACTTC. This gives the protein CASRDRGNSYEQYF.

The chain recombines TRBV4-1 with TRBJ2-1, with a weak D call TRBD2 (6 bases). Germline CDR1 is MGHRA and CDR2 is YSYEKL. This CDR3 is 14 amino acids long. Trimming stripped 4 bases from V and 2 bases from J, with 9 bases between. CDR3 bases: TGCGCCAGCAGCCCAAGACTAGCCTACAATGAGCAGTTCTTC. This translates into CASSPRLAYNEQFF.

This chain uses TRBV7-8 with TRBJ2-1; D is possibly TRBD2 (7 bases). The J call may be in error: the DNA end matches TRBJ2-5 better. The CDR3 covers 12 residues. Germline values: CDR1 SGHVS, CDR2 FQNEAQ. In DNA form, the CDR3 reads TGTGCCAGCAGCAGGGGGGGGAAGACCCAGTACTTC. It specifies CASSRGGKTQYF.